What follows describes a single T cell receptor (beta chain). Its antigen is unidentified. Each bulk PBMC sample had about 330 ng DNA loaded. TCRdb keeps only in-frame clones here, not all; method: immunoSEQ multiplex PCR. The data hold 5,000 to 7,500 clones, with nearly 90% observed a single time. Time point here: week 3, after first cycle of checkpoint inhibitor. Samples come from before therapy and from week 3 after the first blockade cycle. Germline V CDR1 and CDR2: LNHDA, SQIVND (reference sequence). The CDR3 covers 13 residues. V lost 6 bases and J 5 bases, leaving 13 bases between the germline ends. This entry is derived from a study of blood T cell dynamics during melanoma immunotherapy. Study-wide findings and caveats: Clones driving repertoire changes may be melanoma-specific or general immune activation.

V is TRBV19 and J is TRBJ1-2; D not certain. The clonotype comes from a human donor with melanoma. Here the sequenced sample was blood, taken from a patient treated with checkpoint blockade. The CDR3, as DNA: TGTGCCAGTAGATTTGGCGGGATTTATGGCTACACCTTC. Its translation is CASRFGGIYGYTF.